The TCR beta chain under discussion was sequenced for a study of T cell repertoires in aging, cancer and after chemotherapy. This clonotype is categorized as medium-sized. Multiplex touch-down PCR with TRB-A/B primers amplified rearranged V-D-J TRB sequences. TCRdb reanalysed the multiplex PCR reads using MiXCR and keeps one entry per CDR3 protein. Of roughly 3,200 distinct CDR3 sequences in the sample, more than 20% were seen once. Amplification of TCR beta used genomic DNA extracted from peripheral blood. V trimming: 5 bases; J trimming: 7 bases; junction bases outside the gene matches: 8. This CDR3 is built from 15 residues. CDR1 is LNHDA, CDR2 SQIVND, per germline (reference sequence).

The sequenced sample consisted of blood. The chain uses TRBV19 and TRBJ1-6; 7 bases map to TRBD1. This receptor was taken from a human donor with a blood cancer. The DNA for the CDR3 is TGTGCCAGTAGTTACGACAGGGTTGGAAATTCACCCCTCCACTTT. It yields the protein CASSYDRVGNSPLHF.